The clone carrying this TCR beta chain was seen at least ten times. Its specificity is not known. HTBI primers from iRepertoire and Arm-PCR of CDR3 regions yielded the TCR beta libraries. In the source study's methods: Detected in the samples were 55 to 65 TRBV and 14 to 15 TRBJ segments. TCRdb re-analysed the multiplex PCR reads in MiXCR, keeping a single row per CDR3 protein. For this entry, the V and J calls and clone size follow TCRdb and not the study's own pipeline. The table includes about 420,000 distinct CDR3 sequences, about 20% detected once. Sample time point: persistent/refractory GD, antithyroid drugs over 5 years with positive TRAb. Construction of the TCR library relied on RNA isolated from PBMCs. The data derive from a study of regulatory T cells in long-lasting Graves disease. Study-wide results and limits: The analysis examined peripheral blood only and excluded thyroid tissue. Persistent patients had a count of shared public clonotypes (approximately 3,000) that exceeded that of new patients (around 1,000). Persistent disease preferred TRBV28, TRBJ1-2 and TRBJ2-5.

Germline CDR1 is SGHRS and CDR2 is YFSETQ. V shed 4 bases and J shed 8 bases, with 16 bases lying between them. The CDR3 totals 14 residues. This specimen consisted of peripheral blood mononuclear cells (PBMCs), obtained when the disease was refractory, from a patient treated with antithyroid drugs. The chain joins TRBV5-1 to TRBJ2-4, with D tentatively TRBD2 (5 bases). The sequence derives from a female donor with Graves disease. The CDR3 DNA follows: TGCGCCAGCAGCACCACCGCCGAGGGCGACATTCAGTACTTC. It is translated as CASSTTAEGDIQYF. The full variable domain, with the rest looked up from reference TRBV5-1 and TRBJ2-4, is KAGVTQTPRYLIKTRGQQVTLSCSPISGHRSVSWYQQTPGQGLQFLFEYFSETQRNKGNFPGRFSGRQFSNSRSEMNVSTLELGDSALYLCASSTTAEGDIQYFGAGTRLSVL.